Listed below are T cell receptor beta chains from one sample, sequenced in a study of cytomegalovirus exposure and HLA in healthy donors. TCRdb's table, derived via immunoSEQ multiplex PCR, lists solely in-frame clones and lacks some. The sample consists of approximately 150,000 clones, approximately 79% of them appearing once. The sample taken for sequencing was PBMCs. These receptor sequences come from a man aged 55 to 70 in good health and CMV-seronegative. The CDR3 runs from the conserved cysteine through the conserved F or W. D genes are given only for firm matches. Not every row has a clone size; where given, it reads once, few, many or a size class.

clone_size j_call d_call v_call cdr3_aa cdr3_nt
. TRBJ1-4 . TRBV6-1 CASSEARGLGEKLFF TGTGCCAGCAGTGAAGCAAGGGGGTTGGGTGAAAAACTGTTTTTT
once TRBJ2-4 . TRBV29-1 CSVEDPGLQNIQYF TGCAGCGTTGAAGATCCCGGACTCCAAAACATTCAGTACTTC
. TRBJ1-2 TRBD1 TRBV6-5 CASSYLRTGKGGYTF TGTGCCAGCAGTTACCTCAGGACAGGGAAAGGTGGCTACACCTTC
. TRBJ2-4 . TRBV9 CASSPMSEWENIQYF TGTGCCAGCAGCCCTATGAGCGAATGGGAAAACATTCAGTACTTC
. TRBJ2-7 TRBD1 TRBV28 CASRRGQDLEQYF TGTGCCAGCAGAAGGGGGCAGGATCTTGAGCAGTACTTC
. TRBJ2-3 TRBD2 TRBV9 CASTRLAGSTDTQYF TGTGCCAGCACCCGATTAGCGGGTAGCACAGATACGCAGTATTTT
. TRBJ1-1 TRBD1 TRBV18 CASSAQTGGNTEAFF TGTGCCAGCTCAGCTCAGACAGGGGGGAACACTGAAGCTTTCTTT
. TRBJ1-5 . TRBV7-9 CASSLAAVGGGQPQHF TGTGCCAGCAGCTTAGCGGCGGTAGGGGGGGGTCAGCCCCAGCATTTT
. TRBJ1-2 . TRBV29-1 CSVEWGTGRDGYTF TGCAGCGTTGAGTGGGGGACGGGGAGGGATGGCTACACCTTC
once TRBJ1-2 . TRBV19 CASSIGPGRYGYTF TGTGCCAGTAGTATCGGCCCAGGGCGCTATGGCTACACCTTC
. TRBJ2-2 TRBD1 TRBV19 CASTPWGTGSTGELFF TGTGCCAGTACCCCATGGGGGACAGGGTCTACCGGGGAGCTGTTTTTT
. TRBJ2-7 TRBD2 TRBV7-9 CSSSFSGYEQYF TGTTCCAGCAGCTTTAGCGGGTACGAGCAGTACTTC
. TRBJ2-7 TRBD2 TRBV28 CASSPRTGLVNEQYF TGTGCCAGCAGTCCGCGGACGGGACTAGTGAACGAGCAGTACTTC
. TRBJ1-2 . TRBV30 CAWRETGSYGYTF TGTGCCTGGAGAGAGACAGGTAGCTATGGCTACACCTTC
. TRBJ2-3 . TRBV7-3 CASSAGWGVGTDTQYF TGTGCCAGCAGCGCGGGTTGGGGAGTCGGCACAGATACGCAGTATTTT
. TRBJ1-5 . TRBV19 CASSWLEQPQHF TGTGCCAGTAGTTGGTTGGAGCAGCCCCAGCATTTT
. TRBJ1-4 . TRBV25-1 CASSEGGENEKLFF TGTGCCAGCAGTGAAGGAGGGGAAAATGAAAAACTGTTTTTT
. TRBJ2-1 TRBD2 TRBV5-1 CASSQRLAGRSYNEQFF TGCGCCAGCAGCCAACGACTAGCCGGACGCTCCTACAATGAGCAGTTCTTC
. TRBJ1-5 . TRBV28 CASSLGQSNQPQHF TGTGCCAGCAGTTTAGGACAGTCCAATCAGCCCCAGCATTTT
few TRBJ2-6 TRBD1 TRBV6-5 CASSLTGAGANVLTF TGTGCCAGCAGTTTGACAGGGGCTGGGGCCAACGTCCTGACTTTC
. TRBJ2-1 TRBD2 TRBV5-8 CASSVPLAGGPNEQFF TGTGCCAGCAGCGTTCCTCTAGCGGGGGGCCCTAATGAGCAGTTCTTC
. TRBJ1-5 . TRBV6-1 CASSPSGADQPQHF TGTGCCAGCAGTCCCTCAGGGGCGGATCAGCCCCAGCATTTT
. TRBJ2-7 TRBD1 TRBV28 CASSLLGQSSYEQYF TGTGCCAGCAGTCTTCTGGGACAGAGCTCCTACGAGCAGTACTTC
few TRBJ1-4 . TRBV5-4 CASSTSQGGKLFF TGTGCCAGCAGCACCTCCCAGGGCGGTAAACTGTTTTTT
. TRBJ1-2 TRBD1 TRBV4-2 CASSQDTGTGGAGYGYTF TGTGCCAGCAGCCAAGATACCGGGACAGGGGGCGCAGGTTATGGCTACACCTTC
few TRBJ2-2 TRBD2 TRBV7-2 CASSLKVAGVNTGELFF TGTGCCAGCAGCCTAAAAGTAGCGGGAGTGAACACCGGGGAGCTGTTTTTT
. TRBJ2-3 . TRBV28 CASSGLAGTDTQYF TGTGCCAGCAGTGGGCTAGCTGGCACAGATACGCAGTATTTT
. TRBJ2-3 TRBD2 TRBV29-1 CTALWGLGAADTQYF TGCACCGCTCTCTGGGGACTAGGCGCTGCAGATACGCAGTATTTT
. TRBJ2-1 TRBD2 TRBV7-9 CSSSLARGTSGSLPNEQFF TGTTCCAGCAGCTTAGCGCGGGGGACTAGCGGGAGCCTGCCCAATGAGCAGTTCTTC
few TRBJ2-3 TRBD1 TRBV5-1 CASSLEGTAHVDTQYF TGCGCCAGCAGCTTGGAGGGGACAGCTCACGTCGATACGCAGTATTTT
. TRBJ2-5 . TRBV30 CAWSVKGNGGETQYF TGTGCCTGGAGTGTGAAGGGGAACGGTGGAGAGACCCAGTACTTC
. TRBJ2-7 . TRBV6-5 CASSWGPFDEQYF TGTGCCAGCAGTTGGGGGCCCTTTGACGAGCAGTACTTC
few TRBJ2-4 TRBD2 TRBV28 CASSSSGGSENIQYF TGTGCCAGCAGTTCTAGCGGGGGGAGTGAAAACATTCAGTACTTC
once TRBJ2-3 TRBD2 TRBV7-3 CASSRLASGGGTDTQYF TGTGCCAGCTCTCGCTTAGCTAGCGGGGGAGGCACAGATACGCAGTATTTT
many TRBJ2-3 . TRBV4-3 CASSPTNPPTGSTQYF TGCGCCAGCAGCCCTACCAATCCGCCGACAGGATCTACGCAGTATTTT
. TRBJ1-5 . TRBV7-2 CASSAGFGNQPQHF TGTGCCAGCAGCGCAGGGTTTGGCAATCAGCCCCAGCATTTT
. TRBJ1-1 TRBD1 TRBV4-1 CASSQVDRENTEAFF TGCGCCAGCAGCCAAGTGGACAGGGAAAACACTGAAGCTTTCTTT
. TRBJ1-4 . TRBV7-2 CASSWLATNEKLFF TGTGCCAGCAGCTGGCTTGCAACTAATGAAAAACTGTTTTTT
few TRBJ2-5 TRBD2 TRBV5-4 CASSLRAGEETQYF TGTGCCAGCAGCTTAAGGGCGGGAGAAGAGACCCAGTACTTC
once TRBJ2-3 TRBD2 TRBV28 CASSSASAGGRTDTQYF TGTGCCAGCAGCTCCGCTTCCGCGGGGGGTCGCACAGATACGCAGTATTTT
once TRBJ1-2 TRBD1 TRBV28 CASSLGQANYGYTF TGTGCCAGCAGTTTGGGACAGGCCAACTATGGCTACACCTTC